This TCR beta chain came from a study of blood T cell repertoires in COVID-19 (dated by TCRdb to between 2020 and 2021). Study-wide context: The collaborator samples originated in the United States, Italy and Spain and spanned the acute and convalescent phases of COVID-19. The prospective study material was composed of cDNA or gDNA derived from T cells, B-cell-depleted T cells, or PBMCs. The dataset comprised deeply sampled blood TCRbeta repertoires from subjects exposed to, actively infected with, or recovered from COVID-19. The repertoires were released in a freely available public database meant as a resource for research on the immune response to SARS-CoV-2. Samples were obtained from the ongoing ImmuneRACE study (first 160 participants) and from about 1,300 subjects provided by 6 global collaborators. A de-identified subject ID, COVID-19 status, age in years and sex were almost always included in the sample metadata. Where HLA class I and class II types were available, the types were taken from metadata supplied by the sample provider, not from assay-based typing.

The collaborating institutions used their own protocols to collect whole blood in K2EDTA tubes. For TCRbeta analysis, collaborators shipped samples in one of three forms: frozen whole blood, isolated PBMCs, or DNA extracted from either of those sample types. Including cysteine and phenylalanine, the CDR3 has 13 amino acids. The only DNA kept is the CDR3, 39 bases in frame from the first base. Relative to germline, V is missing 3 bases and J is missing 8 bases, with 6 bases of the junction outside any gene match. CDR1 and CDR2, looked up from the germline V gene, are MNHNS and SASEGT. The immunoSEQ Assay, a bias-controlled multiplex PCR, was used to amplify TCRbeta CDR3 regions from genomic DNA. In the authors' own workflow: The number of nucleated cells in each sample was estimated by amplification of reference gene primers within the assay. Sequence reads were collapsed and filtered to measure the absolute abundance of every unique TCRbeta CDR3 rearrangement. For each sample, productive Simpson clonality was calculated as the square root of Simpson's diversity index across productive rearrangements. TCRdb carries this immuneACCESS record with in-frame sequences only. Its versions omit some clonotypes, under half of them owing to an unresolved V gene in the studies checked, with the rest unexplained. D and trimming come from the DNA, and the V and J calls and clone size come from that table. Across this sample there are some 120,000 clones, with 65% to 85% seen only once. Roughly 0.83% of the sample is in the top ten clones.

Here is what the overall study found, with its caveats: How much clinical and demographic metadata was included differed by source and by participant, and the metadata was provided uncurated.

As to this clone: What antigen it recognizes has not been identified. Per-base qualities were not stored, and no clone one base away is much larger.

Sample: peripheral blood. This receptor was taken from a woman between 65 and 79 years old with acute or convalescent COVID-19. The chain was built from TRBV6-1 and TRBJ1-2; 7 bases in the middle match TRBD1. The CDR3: CASSDTGVSGYTF. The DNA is TGTGCCAGCAGTGATACAGGGGTATCAGGCTACACCTTC.